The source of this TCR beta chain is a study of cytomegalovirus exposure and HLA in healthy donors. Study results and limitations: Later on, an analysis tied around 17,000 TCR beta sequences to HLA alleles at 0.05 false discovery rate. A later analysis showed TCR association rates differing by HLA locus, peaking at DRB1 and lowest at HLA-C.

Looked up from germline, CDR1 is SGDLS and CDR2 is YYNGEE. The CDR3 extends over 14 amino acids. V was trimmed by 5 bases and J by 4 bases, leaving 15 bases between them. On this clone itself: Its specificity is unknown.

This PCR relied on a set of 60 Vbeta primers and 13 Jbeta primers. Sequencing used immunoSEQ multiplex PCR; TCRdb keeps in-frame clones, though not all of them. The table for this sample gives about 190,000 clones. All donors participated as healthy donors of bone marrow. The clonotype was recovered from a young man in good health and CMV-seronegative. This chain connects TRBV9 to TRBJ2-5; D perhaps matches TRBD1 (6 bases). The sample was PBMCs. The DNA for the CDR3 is TGTGCCAGCAGTTCCATGGGGGCAGGAGAGACCCAGTACTTC. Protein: CASSSMGAGETQYF.